This T cell receptor (beta chain) originates from a study of cytomegalovirus exposure and HLA in healthy donors. The CDR3 has 14 amino acids. CDR1 SGHRS and CDR2 YFSETQ come from the germline V gene. The junction had 2 bases not matched to a gene; V was cut back by 2 bases and J by 2 bases. This clone was counted only a few times. The study ran its PCR with 60 Vbeta and 13 Jbeta primers. Sequenced by immunoSEQ multiplex PCR; TCRdb stores in-frame clones only, minus some. The table shows approximately 150,000 clones, with roughly 79% occurring only once. The rearrangement joins TRBV5-1 to TRBJ2-3; TRBD2 aligns across 7 bases. This receptor was obtained from a woman aged 40 to 50 in good health and CMV-seronegative. The sequenced material came from PBMCs. CDR3 in amino acids: CASSFSGHTDTQYF. The CDR3 DNA reads as TGCGCCAGCAGCTTTAGCGGGCACACAGATACGCAGTATTTT.